This passage covers 18 T cell receptor beta chains from one sample sequenced in a study of T cell changes during pregnancy in multiple sclerosis. Measured with immunoSEQ multiplex PCR; TCRdb has only the in-frame clones, and not every one. The sample contains more than 90,000 clones, roughly 90% of which appear only once. The sequences come from peripheral blood, collected in the first trimester of pregnancy. The receptors here all came from a female donor with multiple sclerosis, enrolled in a pregnancy study.

This chain joins TRBV19 and TRBJ1-2; no clear D gene. V was clipped by 1 base and J by 1 base, with 7 bases between them. This CDR3 contains 14 residues. Germline V gene data show CDR1 as LNHDA and CDR2 as SQIVND (reference sequence). The CDR3 here is CASSIGGVNYGYTF. The CDR3 region has the DNA TGTGCCAGTAGTATAGGAGGAGTTAACTATGGCTACACCTTC.

The genes are TRBV27 and TRBJ2-1; D remains ambiguous. Trimming cost V 6 bases and J 1 base, with 13 bases left between them. The CDR3 has 15 residues. The germline gives CDR1 MNHEY, CDR2 SMNVEV (reference sequence). The chain's CDR3 is CASSLDWRSYNEQFF. CDR3 DNA: TGTGCCAGCAGCCTCGACTGGCGGTCCTACAATGAGCAGTTCTTC.

The chain is built from TRBV6-1 and TRBJ2-5; maybe TRBD2 (6 bases). CDR1 is MNHNS and CDR2 is SASEGT in the germline V gene. V gave up 1 base and J gave up 1 base, with 13 bases separating them. CDR3 length: 16 amino acids. The CDR3, as DNA: TGTGCCAGCAGTGAAGTCGCTAGCGCGATCCAAGAGACCCAGTACTTC. This gives the protein CASSEVASAIQETQYF.

The chain recombines TRBV13 with TRBJ2-7; a weak D match, TRBD2 (5 bases). Trimming cost V 0 bases and J 5 bases, with 11 bases left between them. Germline V lookup: CDR1 PRHDT, CDR2 FYEKMQ (reference sequence). The CDR3 has 14 residues. CDR3 sequence reads: CASSLGGGPNEQYF. The CDR3 bases are TGTGCCAGCAGCTTAGGTGGCGGGCCCAACGAGCAGTACTTC.

The rearrangement joins TRBV28 to TRBJ2-3; weak D call: TRBD2 (6 bases). CDR1 is MDHEN and CDR2 is SYDVKM in the germline V gene. V lost 4 bases and J lost 6, with 17 bases in between. The CDR3 runs to 15 residues. The CDR3 loop reads CASSSLGLAGDTQYF. In DNA, the CDR3 is TGTGCCAGCAGTTCCCTCGGGCTGGCGGGGGATACGCAGTATTTT.

The CDR3 region is CASSEGGLGKTQYF. The CDR3 DNA reads TGTGCCAGCAGTGAAGGGGGACTCGGAAAGACCCAGTACTTC. This chain joins TRBV2 and TRBJ2-5, with TRBD2 as a possible D gene (6 bases). The CDR3 runs to 14 residues. Germline V lookup: CDR1 SNHLY, CDR2 FYNNEI. Trimming shortened V by 1 base and J by 6 bases, and 12 bases separated the two germline ends.

The chain carries TRBV7-9 and TRBJ2-5; TRBD2 aligns across 7 bases. V was clipped by 5 bases and J by 4 bases; unmatched bases: 13. The germline V gene encodes CDR1 SEHNR and CDR2 FQNEAQ (reference sequence). This CDR3 is 16 amino acids long. The CDR3 region has the DNA TGTGCCAGCAGCCACAGCAGGGCCGGGAGGCGAGAGACCCAGTACTTC. Its translation is CASSHSRAGRRETQYF.

J is TRBJ2-5 and V is TRBV15; 14 nucleotides align to TRBD2. This CDR3 region has 15 residues. V lost 4 bases and J lost 5; bases outside the gene matches: 3. From germline, CDR1 is LNHNV and CDR2 YYDKDF (reference sequence). The chain's CDR3 is CATSIGTSGSETQYF. CDR3 DNA sequence: TGTGCCACCAGCATCGGGACTAGCGGGAGTGAGACCCAGTACTTC.

This clone came up a few times. This chain uses TRBV28 with TRBJ2-7, with 7 bases fitting TRBD1. Germline values: CDR1 MDHEN, CDR2 SYDVKM. The trim removed 5 bases at V and 7 bases at J, leaving 14 bases unmatched. This CDR3 is 15 amino acids long. The CDR3 DNA sequence: TGTGCCAGCAGTGTCTTGACAGGGCTTAAGAGGGAGCAGTACTTC. This gives the protein CASSVLTGLKREQYF.

The chain has TRBV6-9 and TRBJ2-4; 10 bases agree with TRBD1. The CDR3 has 14 residues. Trimming removed 4 bases from V and 5 bases from J; junction bases left unmatched: 2. CDR1 is MNHGY and CDR2 is SVAAGI in the germline V gene. Here the CDR3 DNA reads TGTGCCAGCAGTTCAGGGACAGGGGAAAACATTCAGTACTTC. This translates into CASSSGTGENIQYF.

The rearrangement links TRBV7-2 to TRBJ2-3, with TRBD2 matching over 11 bases. With 1 base clipped from V and 5 bases from J, the junction kept 5 bases outside the gene matches. Germline CDR1 SGHTA, CDR2 FQGNSA. The CDR3 spans 16 residues. CDR3 in amino acids: CASSLGLAGLLDTQYF. The CDR3 DNA reads TGTGCCAGCAGCTTAGGACTAGCGGGATTGCTAGATACGCAGTATTTT.

The chain recombines TRBV19 with TRBJ1-5; TRBD1 agrees at 9 bases. Looked up from germline, CDR1 is LNHDA and CDR2 is SQIVND (reference sequence). This CDR3 contains 13 residues. V gave up 8 bases and J gave up 6 bases; unmatched junction bases: 5. CDR3 coding DNA: TGTGCCAGTTGGGACAGGGCAGGTCAGCCCCAGCATTTT. It yields the protein CASWDRAGQPQHF.

The chain is built from TRBV5-6 and TRBJ2-7; 15 bases line up with TRBD2. The J segment lost 3 bases and the V segment lost 0 bases, leaving 1 base of the junction unmatched. Germline assignment: CDR1 SGHDT and CDR2 YYEEEE. This CDR3 region has 16 residues. CDR3 residues: CASSLGGLAGGYEQYF. The CDR3, as DNA: TGTGCCAGCAGCTTGGGGGGACTAGCGGGAGGCTACGAGCAGTACTTC.

The gene calls are TRBV30 and TRBJ1-5; D not resolved. V lost 0 bases and J lost 1, with 13 bases in between. The CDR3 contains 16 residues. Germline V CDR1 and CDR2: GTSNPN, SVGIG (reference sequence). In DNA form, the CDR3 reads TGTGCCTGGAGTGTACCCGCCTTACTGAGCAATCAGCCCCAGCATTTT. Translation: CAWSVPALLSNQPQHF.

V and J are TRBV7-9 and TRBJ2-4, with 7 bases matching TRBD1. Germline CDR1 is SEHNR and CDR2 is FQNEAQ (reference sequence). After removal of 5 bases from V and 3 bases from J, the junction contained 10 bases not matched to a gene. CDR3 size: 16 residues. CDR3 bases: TGTGCCAGCAGCCCCCCACAGGGGTTGGACAAAAACATTCAGTACTTC. Translating gives CASSPPQGLDKNIQYF.

This chain connects TRBV28 to TRBJ2-4; perhaps TRBD2 as D (5 bases). The CDR3 covers 15 residues. Germline V gene data show CDR1 as MDHEN and CDR2 as SYDVKM. With 7 bases removed from V and 1 base from J, the gap between germline ends came to 14 bases. The CDR3 DNA sequence: TGTGCCAGCAACTCACGGGGAGAGGCCAAAAACATTCAGTACTTC. Translating it yields CASNSRGEAKNIQYF.

The J gene is TRBJ2-7, the V gene TRBV30; 8 bases fit TRBD1. Germline V gene sequence: CDR1 GTSNPN, CDR2 SVGIG (reference sequence). The V and J ends lost 3 bases and 12 bases, in that order; junction bases with no gene match: 7. The CDR3 length is 11 residues. CDR3 in amino acids: CAWSGDRGLYF. The CDR3 nucleotides read TGTGCCTGGAGCGGAGACAGGGGTCTGTACTTC.

This chain links TRBV7-8 with TRBJ2-4; D gene uncertain. The ends were cut back, 4 bases at V and 0 bases at J, with 19 bases in the middle. The CDR3 runs 18 residues. CDR1 is SGHVS, CDR2 FQNEAQ, per germline. The CDR3 region has the DNA TGTGCCAGCAGCTCACTCCCCCTAGGAGCGATAGCCAAAAACATTCAGTACTTC. This codes for CASSSLPLGAIAKNIQYF.